These T cell receptor beta chains were read from a single sample in a study of cytomegalovirus exposure and HLA in healthy donors. The method was immunoSEQ multiplex PCR; TCRdb's version includes in-frame clones alone and lacks a portion of them. The sample carries roughly 240,000 clones, 82% recorded once. Sequenced input: PBMCs. The receptors derive from a middle-aged woman in good health and CMV-seropositive. The CDR3 runs from the conserved cysteine through the conserved F or W. A D gene is named only where the DNA matches it firmly. Rows may omit the clone size; those that give it use once, few, many or a size class.

size	V	J	D	CDR3	DNA
NA	TRBV5-4	TRBJ2-7	TRBD2	CASSSRTSSREQYF	TGTGCCAGCAGCTCCCGGACTAGCAGCCGGGAGCAGTACTTC
NA	TRBV15	TRBJ1-4	TRBD1	CATSRVITGGNEKLFF	TGTGCCACCAGCAGAGTCATTACAGGGGGCAATGAAAAACTGTTTTTT
NA	TRBV27	TRBJ1-2	NA	CASRSREGGGYGYTF	TGTGCCAGCAGATCTCGGGAGGGAGGCGGCTATGGCTACACCTTC
NA	TRBV30	TRBJ1-1	TRBD1	CAGLTGGLYPFF	TGTGCCGGGTTGACAGGGGGCCTCTATCCTTTCTTT
NA	TRBV5-1	TRBJ1-1	NA	CASSLDRERKAFF	TGCGCCAGCAGCTTGGACAGGGAAAGGAAAGCTTTCTTT
NA	TRBV27	TRBJ2-6	NA	CASSPTPSSGANVLTF	TGTGCCAGCAGTCCTACACCTAGCTCTGGGGCCAACGTCCTGACTTTC
few	TRBV9	TRBJ2-7	TRBD2	CASSVGSGGGTNEQYF	TGTGCCAGCAGCGTAGGCTCGGGGGGGGGCACCAACGAGCAGTACTTC
NA	TRBV9	TRBJ2-1	TRBD2	CASSVAGGIYNEQFF	TGTGCCAGCAGCGTAGCGGGAGGGATATACAATGAGCAGTTCTTC
NA	TRBV9	TRBJ1-2	NA	CASSRETSNYGYTF	TGTGCCAGCAGCAGGGAGACCTCTAACTATGGCTACACCTTC
NA	TRBV30	TRBJ2-6	TRBD2	CAWRRRGTRGSGANVLTF	TGTGCCTGGAGACGCCGAGGGACTAGAGGGTCTGGGGCCAACGTCCTGACTTTC
once	TRBV27	TRBJ2-7	NA	CASSSPAAGVGEQYF	TGTGCCAGCAGTTCCCCCGCGGCAGGGGTTGGCGAGCAGTACTTC
NA	TRBV2	TRBJ1-1	NA	CASSEILWNTEAFF	TGTGCCAGCAGTGAAATCCTGTGGAACACTGAAGCTTTCTTT
NA	TRBV13	TRBJ2-5	TRBD2	CASSPQAGGETQYF	TGTGCCAGCAGCCCTCAAGCGGGAGGGGAGACCCAGTACTTC
NA	TRBV5-1	TRBJ2-7	NA	CASSSSGGYEQYF	TGCGCCAGCAGCTCCTCAGGGGGGTACGAGCAGTACTTC
NA	TRBV7-2	TRBJ1-5	NA	CASSPGDLVRQPQHF	TGTGCCAGCAGCCCAGGGGACCTGGTAAGGCAGCCCCAGCATTTT
once	TRBV7-2	TRBJ1-2	NA	CASSSQGHPNYGYTF	TGTGCCAGCAGCTCTCAGGGACACCCTAACTATGGCTACACCTTC
NA	TRBV6-5	TRBJ2-7	NA	CASRWSATYEQYF	TGTGCCAGCAGGTGGAGCGCTACCTACGAGCAGTACTTC
NA	TRBV9	TRBJ1-3	TRBD1	CASSVDPGQHSGNTIYF	TGTGCCAGCAGCGTAGACCCGGGACAGCACTCTGGAAACACCATATATTTT
NA	TRBV6-5	TRBJ2-7	NA	CASSYSRNYYEQYF	TGTGCCAGCAGTTACTCGAGGAATTACTACGAGCAGTACTTC
once	TRBV5-1	TRBJ2-5	NA	CASRPSGGQETQYF	TGCGCCAGCAGACCATCAGGTGGGCAAGAGACCCAGTACTTC
few	TRBV20-1	TRBJ1-1	NA	CSASQNTEAFF	TGCAGTGCTAGCCAAAACACTGAAGCTTTCTTT
NA	TRBV6-1	TRBJ2-7	TRBD2	CASSRSGRGYEQYF	TGTGCCAGCAGCCGTAGCGGGAGGGGATACGAGCAGTACTTC
once	TRBV9	TRBJ2-3	NA	CASSVEGSVSTDTQYF	TGTGCCAGCAGCGTAGAGGGTAGCGTGAGCACAGATACGCAGTATTTT
NA	TRBV19	TRBJ2-7	NA	CASSSGYEQYF	TGTGCCAGTAGCAGCGGGTACGAGCAGTACTTC
NA	TRBV5-1	TRBJ2-1	NA	CASSLGRANEQFF	TGCGCCAGCAGCTTGGGCAGGGCCAATGAGCAGTTCTTC
NA	TRBV6-5	TRBJ2-7	TRBD2	CASKQTSWGEQYF	TGTGCCAGCAAACAGACTAGCTGGGGCGAGCAGTACTTC
NA	TRBV11-2	TRBJ1-5	NA	CASSLERDQPQHF	TGTGCCAGCAGCTTAGAGCGGGATCAGCCCCAGCATTTT
NA	TRBV7-9	TRBJ1-1	TRBD1	CASSLGSGGGMARTEAFF	TGTGCCAGCAGCTTAGGATCAGGGGGCGGGATGGCGAGGACTGAAGCTTTCTTT
NA	TRBV5-4	TRBJ1-4	NA	CASSLGGQGREKLFF	TGTGCCAGCAGCTTGGGAGGTCAGGGAAGGGAAAAACTGTTTTTT
NA	TRBV5-6	TRBJ2-3	TRBD2	CASSLRLAGGTDTQYF	TGTGCCAGCAGCTTGCGCCTAGCGGGAGGCACAGATACGCAGTATTTT
NA	TRBV2	TRBJ2-1	TRBD1	CASSDPTDRANNEQFF	TGTGCCAGCAGCGATCCAACGGACAGGGCGAACAATGAGCAGTTCTTC
NA	TRBV19	TRBJ2-5	TRBD1	CASTSGQGLQETQYF	TGTGCCAGTACGTCTGGACAGGGGCTACAAGAGACCCAGTACTTC
NA	TRBV7-9	TRBJ1-2	TRBD1	CASSPPGQNYGYTF	TGTGCCAGCAGCCCCCCGGGACAGAACTATGGCTACACCTTC